Described below is a single T cell receptor (beta chain) sequence and its context. This clone was seen only a few times. What this receptor recognizes is not known. Base qualities were left out, and no much larger clone turns up one base away. V gives up 7 bases and J gives up 0 bases, and the segment between their germline ends measures 12 bases. From a lookup of the germline V gene (reference sequence), CDR1 and CDR2 are LNHDA and SQIVND. From its cysteine to its phenylalanine, the CDR3 spans 15 amino acids. The sequence is cut down to CDR3 DNA, 45 bases in frame from base 1. The data belong to a study of STAT5B mutations in CD4+ large granular lymphocyte leukemia (dated by TCRdb to between 2021 and 2022). Regarding the research as a whole: Among healthy controls, the CDR3 'QG' motif was associated with a particular HLA allele. The study compared the TCRbeta repertoires of patients with CD4+ T-cell large granular lymphocyte leukemia against those of healthy blood donors. Flow cytometry performed on FACSCanto II or FACSVerse showed that the purified fractions had more than 95% purity among lymphocytes. Results and caveats for the whole study, not just this receptor: TRBV06-family usage was enriched among the top patient clones (8/27) compared with healthy controls (2/35). Each patient's main leukemic clonotypes were private, but less than 30% of these clonotypes showed up at low frequency in the non-leukemic repertoires of other patients. Data were not HLA-matched; higher clonality in CD4+ versus CD8+ T-LGLL could reflect the relatively small sample size. CD4-sorted patient repertoires appeared more clonal than healthy CD4+ repertoires, and this difference persisted after removing the putative leukemic clones.

The immunoSEQ assay at survey resolution was applied to genomic DNA for sequencing of TCRbeta rearrangements. In the original analysis: A lowest detectable productive clonotype frequency of 2.59 x 10-5 was observed in the TCR sequencing data. Only productive TCRbeta rearrangements, meaning sequences that were complete and in-frame, were kept for the analyses. Simpson clonality, calculated in the immunoSEQ Analyzer version 3.0, was used as the measure of sample clonality. Clones were grouped by frequency into very rare, small, medium, large (1-20%) or hyperexpanded (>20%) categories. Generation probabilities were estimated with OLGA 1.2.3, V-gene circos plots were made with VDJtools, specificities were searched in VDJdb, and CDR3 motifs were identified with GLIPH. In its TCRdb copy, this immuneACCESS table keeps in-frame sequences only and misses some clones. Where compared with another copy, unresolved V genes explain less than half of these, and the others have no known cause. V and J calls and clone size are given by that table; D and trimming were obtained from the DNA. This sample lists just under 35,000 clones; 55% to 80% were detected once. Clones ranked in the top ten supply around 1.7% of the sample.

Healthy controls were 37 blood donors whose buffy coats came from the Finnish Red Cross blood service. All TCR-sequenced material derived from peripheral blood: patient blood samples and healthy donor buffy coats. Ficoll-Hypaque gradient centrifugation was used to isolate peripheral blood mononuclear cells. For the healthy controls, CD4+ cells were obtained from buffy coats by magnetic purification. Genomic DNA was extracted using the Gentra Puregene Cell and Tissue kit, and a Qubit 2.0 fluorometer was used to quantify it. Sample: CD4+ T cells from blood buffy coats. The sequence was collected from a human donor in good health. The chain couples TRBV19 to TRBJ2-2, with the D segment identity uncertain. DNA sequence: TGTGCCAGTACTCTAATCCACTCGAACACCGGGGAGCTGTTTTTT. It codes for CASTLIHSNTGELFF.